The present T cell receptor (beta chain) was sequenced within a study of blood T cell repertoires in COVID-19. Across the study: Acute-phase and convalescent COVID-19 samples originated in the United States, Italy and Spain. The cDNA or gDNA used as material had been derived from T cells, B-cell-depleted T cells, or PBMCs.

Participants spanned ages about 18 to 100 years and resided in around 25 US areas. CDR1 is MNHEY, CDR2 SVGAGI, per germline. The CDR3 length is 14 residues. With 2 bases removed from V and 2 bases from J, the gap between germline ends came to 9 bases. Under the authors' procedure: Quantification of nucleated cells was approximated via reference gene primer amplification. TCRdb keeps only in-frame clones here, not all; method: immunoSEQ multiplex PCR. V and J calls plus clone size are reproduced from that table; the DNA served to infer D and trimming. The table has about 200,000 clones, 65% to 90% seen once.

The source is a woman in her sixties with acute COVID-19. Sequenced: PBMCs or T cells enriched from blood (not recorded which). This chain connects TRBV6-5 to TRBJ2-5; D is possibly TRBD1 (5 bases). DNA for the CDR3: TGTGCCAGCAGTTACGGGGCTACTCAAGAGACCCAGTACTTC. Protein: CASSYGATQETQYF.